The 19 T cell receptor beta chains below come from one sample, sequenced in a study of CD8+ T cells in alopecia areata (dated by TCRdb to the late 2010s). Library creation used the immunoSEQ multiplex PCR assay. RNA was extracted from all samples and reverse transcribed into cDNA, which served as template for TCR sequencing. In its TCRdb copy, this immuneACCESS table keeps in-frame sequences only and misses some clones. Where compared with another copy, unresolved V genes explain less than half of these, and the others have no known cause. For this sample the table gives approximately 100,000 clones, of which 55% to 75% were detected only once. The top ten hold about a sixth of the sample. The treatment or condition label here, explained by the study, means: oral pan-JAK inhibitor, 5-10 mg twice daily. Sequences were derived from CD8+ T cells sorted from blood, sampled at approximately week 55, from a patient treated with tofacitinib. All receptors derive from a human donor with alopecia areata.

The chain joins TRBV5-1 to TRBJ2-7; no reliable D call. This CDR3 is 14 amino acids long. The ends were cut back, 7 bases at V and 3 bases at J, with 17 bases in the middle. Germline-derived CDR1 and CDR2 are SGHRS and YFSETQ. The CDR3 region has the DNA TGCGCCAGCGGCGCAGACTCTGGACGCTACGAGCAGTACTTC. Translated, it gives CASGADSGRYEQYF.

V is TRBV20-1 and J is TRBJ1-2, with a weak D call TRBD1 (5 bases). From germline, CDR1 is DFQATT and CDR2 SNEGSKA (reference sequence). Trimming stripped 0 bases from V and 11 bases from J, with 10 bases between. The CDR3 runs to 11 residues. The CDR3 nucleotides are TGCAGTGCTAGAGAGCGGGGGAAGTACACCTTC. Translating it yields CSARERGKYTF.

V and J are TRBV11-2 and TRBJ2-4; either TRBD1 or TRBD2 may fit D (6 bases each). CDR3 size: 14 residues. Germline V gene data show CDR1 as SGHAT and CDR2 as FQNNGV. V was trimmed by 1 base and J by 8 bases, leaving 12 bases between them. CDR3 region: CASSLGGAGHIQYF. The CDR3 DNA follows: TGTGCCAGCAGCTTAGGGGGGGCCGGACACATTCAGTACTTC.

CDR3: CASSLPSGGPTDTQYF. CDR3 coding DNA: TGTGCCAGCAGCTTACCTAGCGGGGGCCCCACAGATACGCAGTATTTT. The chain joins TRBV13 to TRBJ2-3, with TRBD2 matching over 10 bases. The CDR3 consists of 16 residues. Germline V gene data show CDR1 as PRHDT and CDR2 as FYEKMQ (reference sequence). Trimming took 2 bases from V and 2 from J; bases not matched to a gene: 4.

V is TRBV6-5 and J is TRBJ2-3; 7 bases agree with TRBD2. The V and J ends lost 2 bases and 2 bases, in that order; junction bases with no gene match: 7. Germline loops: CDR1 MNHEY, CDR2 SVGAGI. The CDR3 spans 16 residues. The CDR3 region is CASSYATGTTTDTQYF. The CDR3 DNA is TGTGCCAGCAGTTACGCCACCGGGACTACCACAGATACGCAGTATTTT.

Only a few counts were recorded for this clone. This chain joins TRBV7-9 and TRBJ1-4; a possible D gene is TRBD1 (6 bases). Germline V gene data show CDR1 as SEHNR and CDR2 as FQNEAQ (reference sequence). This CDR3 has 15 amino acids. Trimming took 4 bases from V and 2 from J, leaving 11 bases between them. CDR3 DNA sequence: TGTGCCAGCAGCTCCTACAGGGCGACTAATGAAAAACTGTTTTTT. Translated, it gives CASSSYRATNEKLFF. The full variable domain, its missing parts supplied by reference TRBV7-9 and TRBJ1-4, is DTGVSQNPRHKITKRGQNVTFRCDPISEHNRLYWYRQTLGQGPEFLTYFQNEAQLEKSRLLSDRFSAERPKGSFSTLEIQRTEQGDSAMYLCASSSYRATNEKLFFGSGTQLSVL.

This chain joins TRBV27 and TRBJ1-5; D uncertain. The CDR3 contains 14 residues. V gave up 5 bases and J gave up 7 bases, with 15 bases separating them. Germline CDR1 MNHEY, CDR2 SMNVEV (reference sequence). CDR3 in amino acids: CASSPTSPVQPQHF. The DNA for the CDR3 is TGTGCCAGCAGTCCTACATCTCCGGTACAGCCCCAGCATTTT.

This chain links TRBV15 with TRBJ2-1, with D perhaps matching TRBD1 (5 bases). This CDR3 has 15 amino acids. CDR1 and CDR2 from the germline V gene are LNHNV and YYDKDF (reference sequence). V gave up 5 bases and J gave up 3 bases, with 14 bases separating them. The CDR3 nucleotides are TGTGCCACCAGCCAGGGAAAGACCGTCTACAATGAGCAGTTCTTC. It specifies CATSQGKTVYNEQFF.

This chain connects TRBV9 to TRBJ1-5, with a tentative D call TRBD1 (6 bases). Germline V gives CDR1 SGDLS, CDR2 YYNGEE. The CDR3 runs 15 residues. V was pared by 0 bases and J by 4 bases, with 11 bases between. The CDR3 is CASSVGTGNNQPQHF. CDR3 DNA: TGTGCCAGCAGCGTAGGAACAGGGAATAATCAGCCCCAGCATTTT.

V gene TRBV11-1 combines with J gene TRBJ1-2; D perhaps matches TRBD1 (6 bases). This CDR3 is 14 amino acids long. V shed 4 bases and J shed 0 bases, with 9 bases lying between them. Germline CDR1 SGHAT, CDR2 FQDESV (reference sequence). This chain's CDR3 is CASSSGHPNYGYTF. CDR3 nucleotides: TGTGCCAGCAGCTCGGGACACCCTAACTATGGCTACACCTTC. Full variable domain (outside the CDR3, taken from reference TRBV11-1 and TRBJ1-2): EAEVAQSPRYKITEKSQAVAFWCDPISGHATLYWYRQILGQGPELLVQFQDESVVDDSQLPKDRFSAERLKGVDSTLKIQPAELGDSAMYLCASSSGHPNYGYTFGSGTRLTVV.

The chain has TRBV27 and TRBJ2-5; D possibly matches TRBD1 or TRBD2 (5 bases each). CDR3 length: 13 residues. V was trimmed by 8 bases and J by 9 bases, leaving 19 bases between them. Germline V gene data show CDR1 as MNHEY and CDR2 as SMNVEV (reference sequence). The CDR3 region has the DNA TGTGCCAGCGGACTGGGACGCCGTGCGGCCCAGTACTTC. Its translation: CASGLGRRAAQYF.

In this sample, this clone turned up a few times. This chain joins TRBV4-1 and TRBJ1-2; no clear D. This CDR3 region has 12 residues. V lost 0 bases and J 7 bases, leaving 6 bases between the germline ends. Germline V lookup: CDR1 MGHRA, CDR2 YSYEKL. The CDR3 loop reads CASSQDSSGYTF. The CDR3, as DNA: TGCGCCAGCAGCCAAGACTCATCTGGCTACACCTTC.

In its sample, this clone was seen a few times. The chain recombines TRBV27 with TRBJ2-3; no clear D. Germline CDR1 and CDR2: MNHEY and SMNVEV (reference sequence). The length of the CDR3 is 16 residues. The ends were cut back, 0 bases at V and 6 bases at J, with 16 bases in the middle. The CDR3 bases are TGTGCCAGCAGTTTATCGGCGGCCACGAAGACGGATACGCAGTATTTT. Its translation: CASSLSAATKTDTQYF.

This clone has a handful of counts. The chain carries TRBV13 and TRBJ2-7; TRBD2 matches 8 bases. The germline CDR1 and CDR2 sequences are PRHDT and FYEKMQ (reference sequence). The CDR3 contains 13 residues. Trimming removed 10 bases from V and 5 bases from J; junction bases left unmatched: 10. CDR3 DNA: TGTGCCACCGTAGCCTCGGGAGGGGACGAGCAGTACTTC. Amino acids: CATVASGGDEQYF.

The V call is TRBV2, the J call TRBJ1-5; perhaps TRBD1 as D (5 bases). Germline V lookup: CDR1 SNHLY, CDR2 FYNNEI. This CDR3 spans 14 amino acids. Trimming pared 5 bases from V and 4 bases from J, leaving 12 bases between. The CDR3 DNA sequence: TGTGCCAGCAGTTTGACAGCTACTAATCAGCCCCAGCATTTT. Translating gives CASSLTATNQPQHF.

The rearrangement joins TRBV19 to TRBJ2-7; D perhaps matches TRBD1 (5 bases). CDR1 is LNHDA and CDR2 is SQIVND in the germline V gene (reference sequence). CDR3 length: 14 amino acids. With 4 bases removed from V and 3 bases from J, the gap between germline ends came to 13 bases. The CDR3 reads CASSRGRSLYEQYF. DNA for the CDR3: TGTGCCAGTAGTAGGGGCAGATCCCTCTACGAGCAGTACTTC.

The CDR3 DNA reads TGTGCCAGCAGCTTAGGGAATGGCCTGTTGGGAGCTGGGGCCAACGTCCTGACTTTC. As protein: CASSLGNGLLGAGANVLTF. This rearrangement joins TRBV13 to TRBJ2-6; D may be TRBD2 (5 bases). CDR1 is PRHDT, CDR2 FYEKMQ, per germline (reference sequence). The CDR3 spans 19 residues. V was cut by 0 bases and J by 2 bases, with 17 bases left in between.

The chain uses TRBV13 and TRBJ2-7; D not certain. V dropped 0 bases and J dropped 6 bases, with 9 bases sitting between them. The CDR3 contains 13 residues. The germline V gene has CDR1 PRHDT and CDR2 FYEKMQ (reference sequence). Here the CDR3 reads CASSLGRVVEQYF. The CDR3 DNA sequence: TGTGCCAGCAGCTTAGGACGGGTTGTCGAGCAGTACTTC.

V usage is TRBV29-1 and J usage is TRBJ2-1; the D is unclear. The CDR3 length is 11 residues. V gave up 8 bases and J gave up 5 bases, with 10 bases separating them. Germline CDR1 and CDR2: SQVTM and ANQGSEA. CDR3 loop: CSIGRNNEQFF. In nucleotides, the CDR3 is TGCAGCATCGGACGGAACAATGAGCAGTTCTTC.